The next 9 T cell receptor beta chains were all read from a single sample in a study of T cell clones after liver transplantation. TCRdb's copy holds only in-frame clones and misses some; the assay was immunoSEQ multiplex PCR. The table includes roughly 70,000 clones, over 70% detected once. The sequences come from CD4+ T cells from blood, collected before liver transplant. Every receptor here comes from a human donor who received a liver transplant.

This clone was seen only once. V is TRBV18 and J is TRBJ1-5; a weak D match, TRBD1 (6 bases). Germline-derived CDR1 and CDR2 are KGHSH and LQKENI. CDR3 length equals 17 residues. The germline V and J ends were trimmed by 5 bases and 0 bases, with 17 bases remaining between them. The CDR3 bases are TGTGCCAGCTCATATCGACAGGCCTTAGATAGCAATCAGCCCCAGCATTTT. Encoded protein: CASSYRQALDSNQPQHF. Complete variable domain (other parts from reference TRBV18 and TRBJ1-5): NAGVMQNPRHLVRRRGQEARLRCSPMKGHSHVYWYRQLPEEGLKFMVYLQKENIIDESGMPKERFSAEFPKEGPSILRIQQVVRGDSAAYFCASSYRQALDSNQPQHFGDGTRLSIL.

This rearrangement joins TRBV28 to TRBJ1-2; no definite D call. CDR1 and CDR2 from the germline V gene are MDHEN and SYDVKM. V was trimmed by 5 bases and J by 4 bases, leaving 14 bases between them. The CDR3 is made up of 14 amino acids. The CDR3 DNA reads TGTGCCAGCAGTAAGACGGTCCCAAGCTATGGCTACACCTTC. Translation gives CASSKTVPSYGYTF.

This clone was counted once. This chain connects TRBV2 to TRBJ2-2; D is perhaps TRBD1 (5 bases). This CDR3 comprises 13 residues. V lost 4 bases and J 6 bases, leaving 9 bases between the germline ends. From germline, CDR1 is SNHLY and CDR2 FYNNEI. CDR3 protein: CASSVRVPGELFF. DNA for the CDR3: TGTGCCAGCAGTGTCAGGGTACCCGGGGAGCTGTTTTTT.

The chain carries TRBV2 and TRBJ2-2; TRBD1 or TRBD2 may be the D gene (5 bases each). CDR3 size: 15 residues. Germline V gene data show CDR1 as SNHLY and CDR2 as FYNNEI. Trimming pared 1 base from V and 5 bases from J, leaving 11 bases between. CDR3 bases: TGTGCCAGCAGTGAAGGGGGGAGCCGGACCGGGGAGCTGTTTTTT. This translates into CASSEGGSRTGELFF.

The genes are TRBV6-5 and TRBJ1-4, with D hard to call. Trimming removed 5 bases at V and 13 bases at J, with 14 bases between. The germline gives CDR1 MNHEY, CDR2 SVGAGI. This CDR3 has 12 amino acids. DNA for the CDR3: TGTGCCAGCAGTACGGAGAGAGGAGGACTGTTTTTT. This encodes CASSTERGGLFF.

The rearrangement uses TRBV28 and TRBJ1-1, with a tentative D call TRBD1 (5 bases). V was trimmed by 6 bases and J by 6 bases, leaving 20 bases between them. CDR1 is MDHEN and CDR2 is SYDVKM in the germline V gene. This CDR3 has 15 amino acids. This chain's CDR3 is CASSRPAGPRPEAFF. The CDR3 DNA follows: TGTGCCAGCAGCCGGCCCGCGGGGCCCCGACCTGAAGCTTTCTTT. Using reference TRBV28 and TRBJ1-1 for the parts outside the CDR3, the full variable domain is DVKVTQSSRYLVKRTGEKVFLECVQDMDHENMFWYRQDPGLGLRLIYFSYDVKMKEKGDIPEGYSVSREKKERFSLILESASTNQTSMYLCASSRPAGPRPEAFFGQGTRLTVV.

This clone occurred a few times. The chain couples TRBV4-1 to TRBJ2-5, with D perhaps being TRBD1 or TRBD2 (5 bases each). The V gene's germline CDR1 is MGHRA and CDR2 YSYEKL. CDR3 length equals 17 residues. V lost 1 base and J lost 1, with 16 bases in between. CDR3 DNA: TGCGCCAGCAGCCAAGGGGGGATAGCCCGACCCCAAGAGACCCAGTACTTC. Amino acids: CASSQGGIARPQETQYF.

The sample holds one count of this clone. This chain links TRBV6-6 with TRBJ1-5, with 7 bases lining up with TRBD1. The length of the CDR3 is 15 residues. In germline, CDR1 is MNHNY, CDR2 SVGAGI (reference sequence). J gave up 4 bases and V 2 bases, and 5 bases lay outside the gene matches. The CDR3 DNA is TGTGCCAGCAGTTACCTTGACAGGGAAAATCAGCCCCAGCATTTT. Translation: CASSYLDRENQPQHF.

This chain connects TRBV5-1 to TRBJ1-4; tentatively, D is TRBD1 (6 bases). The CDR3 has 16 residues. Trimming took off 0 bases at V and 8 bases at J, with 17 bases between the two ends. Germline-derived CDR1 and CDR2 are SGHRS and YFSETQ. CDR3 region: CASSLGTGIGNEKLFF. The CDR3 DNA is TGCGCCAGCAGCTTGGGAACAGGGATCGGGAACGAAAAACTGTTTTTT.